The 23 T cell receptor beta chains listed next were all sequenced from one sample in a study of blood T cell repertoires in COVID-19. Generated by immunoSEQ multiplex PCR, the TCRdb table keeps only in-frame clones and is missing some. The table includes some 97,000 clones, almost 80% detected once. Sequenced sample: peripheral blood. These receptor sequences come from a woman between 65 and 79 years old with acute or convalescent COVID-19.

This clone appeared a few times. The J gene is TRBJ2-1, the V gene TRBV5-1, with 9 bases aligning to TRBD1. The CDR3 contains 14 residues. Germline trimming cut 7 bases from V and 1 base from J; bases unmatched to any gene: 3. The germline V gene has CDR1 SGHRS and CDR2 YFSETQ. The CDR3 loop reads CASSGTGSYNEQFF. The CDR3 region has the DNA TGCGCCAGCTCCGGGACAGGGTCCTACAATGAGCAGTTCTTC. The full variable domain, with the rest looked up from reference TRBV5-1 and TRBJ2-1, is KAGVTQTPRYLIKTRGQQVTLSCSPISGHRSVSWYQQTPGQGLQFLFEYFSETQRNKGNFPGRFSGRQFSNSRSEMNVSTLELGDSALYLCASSGTGSYNEQFFGPGTRLTVL.

The table lists this clone with a count of one. CDR3 in amino acids: CASSPTPGQGARGYTF. DNA of the CDR3: TGTGCCAGCAGTCCCACCCCGGGACAGGGGGCGCGGGGCTACACCTTC. The genes are TRBV6-2 or TRBV6-3 and TRBJ1-2, with TRBD1 identical over 12 bases. Germline assignment: CDR1 MNHEY and CDR2 SVGEGT. This CDR3 is built from 16 residues. V trimming: 5 bases; J trimming: 8 bases; junction bases outside the gene matches: 12.

V is TRBV7-9 and J is TRBJ1-4, with 8 bases aligning to TRBD1. With V trimmed by 5 bases and J by 7 bases, 9 bases remained unmatched. The germline CDR1 and CDR2 sequences are SEHNR and FQNEAQ (reference sequence). This CDR3 has 15 amino acids. For the CDR3, the DNA is TGTGCCAGCAGCCGGAATACAGGGGGAAGTGAAAAACTGTTTTTT. Encoded protein: CASSRNTGGSEKLFF.

V gene TRBV19 combines with J gene TRBJ2-5; 14 positions agree with TRBD2. Germline-derived CDR1 and CDR2 are LNHDA and SQIVND (reference sequence). The V segment lost 3 bases and the J segment 5 bases; nucleotides outside the gene matches: 2. There are 15 residues in the CDR3. The DNA of the CDR3 is TGTGCCAGTAGTATCCGGACTAGCGGGGGGGAGACCCAGTACTTC. Protein: CASSIRTSGGETQYF.

V is TRBV5-8 and J is TRBJ1-4, with unresolved D. Trimming shortened V by 1 base and J by 5 bases, and 12 bases separated the two germline ends. This CDR3 is built from 15 residues. Germline CDR1 and CDR2: SGHTS and YDEGEE. The CDR3 DNA reads TGTGCCAGCAGCTTGAGACTGAGTCAAAATGAAAAACTGTTTTTT. It encodes CASSLRLSQNEKLFF.

CDR3 in amino acids: CASSLDRVAEKLFF. In DNA, the CDR3 is TGTGCCAGCAGCTTGGACAGGGTGGCTGAAAAACTGTTTTTT. The rearrangement uses TRBV11-2 and TRBJ1-4; 8 nucleotides match TRBD1. This CDR3 is built from 14 residues. The germline V gene encodes CDR1 SGHAT and CDR2 FQNNGV. V was clipped by 3 bases and J by 7 bases; unmatched bases: 4.

This clone was recorded only once. The chain uses TRBV6-5 and TRBJ1-5, with 10 bases that match TRBD1. This CDR3 spans 15 amino acids. The germline V gene encodes CDR1 MNHEY and CDR2 SVGAGI. V trimming: 5 bases; J trimming: 7 bases; junction bases outside the gene matches: 8. The CDR3 DNA reads TGTGCCAGCAGTACTATCCGGGACAGGGGACAGCCCCAGCATTTT. Its protein product is CASSTIRDRGQPQHF.

Only one count was recorded for this clone. The chain recombines TRBV27 with TRBJ1-5; D is ambiguous. The CDR3 runs to 13 residues. The V gene's germline CDR1 is MNHEY and CDR2 SMNVEV (reference sequence). V lost 6 bases and J lost 1, with 7 bases in between. This CDR3 reads CASSHKSNQPQHF. The CDR3 DNA sequence: TGTGCCAGCAGCCACAAGAGCAATCAGCCCCAGCATTTT.

The chain combines TRBV11-2 with TRBJ1-4, with 7 bases fitting TRBD1. This CDR3 has 15 residues. Germline-derived CDR1 and CDR2 are SGHAT and FQNNGV. Trimming at V came to 6 bases and at J to 0 bases, leaving 4 bases not matched to a gene. This chain's CDR3 is CASRTDRATNEKLFF. Here the CDR3 DNA reads TGTGCCAGCAGGACCGACAGGGCAACTAATGAAAAACTGTTTTTT.

This clone was observed a single time. The V call is TRBV18, the J call TRBJ1-2, with 9 bases fitting TRBD1. V trimming: 6 bases; J trimming: 5 bases; junction bases outside the gene matches: 10. The CDR3 runs 15 residues. The germline V gene has CDR1 KGHSH and CDR2 LQKENI. DNA for the CDR3: TGTGCCAGCTCGTTTCCGGGACAGGGATTATATGGCTACACCTTC. Translation: CASSFPGQGLYGYTF.

The chain has TRBV7-3 and TRBJ2-3, with D possibly matching TRBD2 (5 bases). The V gene lost 5 bases and the J gene lost 1 base, with 13 bases spanning the gap. The CDR3 runs to 15 residues. CDR1 and CDR2 (germline): SGHTA, FQGTGA. The CDR3 DNA reads TGTGCCAGCAGCCAACAAGCCGGGGGCACAGATACGCAGTATTTT. The encoded protein is CASSQQAGGTDTQYF.

This clone was counted a single time. The V call is TRBV5-1, the J call TRBJ1-1; TRBD1 aligns across 7 bases. V was clipped by 0 bases and J by 4 bases; unmatched bases: 12. This CDR3 is built from 17 residues. From germline, CDR1 is SGHRS and CDR2 YFSETQ. CDR3 sequence reads: CASSLGGQPVGRTEAFF. The CDR3 DNA sequence: TGCGCCAGCAGCTTGGGGGGACAGCCCGTGGGGCGCACTGAAGCTTTCTTT.

This clone showed up just once. This sequence joins TRBV5-5 and TRBJ2-5, with unresolved D. V shed 1 base and J shed 7 bases, with 14 bases lying between them. The CDR3 is made up of 14 amino acids. CDR1 is SGHKS, CDR2 YYEKEE, per germline (reference sequence). CDR3 sequence: CASSLPPPVVTQYF. CDR3 DNA sequence: TGTGCCAGCAGCTTGCCTCCCCCGGTAGTGACCCAGTACTTC.

This clone was seen a handful of times. The chain recombines TRBV28 with TRBJ1-6; 8 positions agree with TRBD1. CDR3 size: 13 residues. Per germline, CDR1 MDHEN and CDR2 SYDVKM. V lost 6 bases to trimming and J lost 5 bases; unmatched junction nucleotides: 0. The CDR3 spells CASRDRDNSPLHF. In DNA form, the CDR3 reads TGTGCCAGCAGGGACAGGGATAATTCACCCCTCCACTTT.

This chain links TRBV7-9 with TRBJ1-2; a weak D match, TRBD1 (5 bases). Germline V gene lookup returns CDR1 SEHNR and CDR2 FQNEAQ (reference sequence). The CDR3 is made up of 16 amino acids. Trimming shortened V by 5 bases and J by 3 bases, and 19 bases separated the two germline ends. This CDR3 reads CASSPTVQVRDYGYTF. The DNA for the CDR3 is TGTGCCAGCAGCCCCACCGTACAGGTTAGGGACTATGGCTACACCTTC.

The J gene is TRBJ2-3, the V gene TRBV9; D might be TRBD2 (7 bases). This CDR3 has 16 amino acids. Trimming shortened V by 0 bases and J by 3 bases, and 14 bases separated the two germline ends. CDR1 and CDR2 (germline): SGDLS, YYNGEE. The CDR3 loop is CASSVEAGGATDTQYF. In DNA, the CDR3 is TGTGCCAGCAGCGTAGAAGCTGGGGGGGCGACAGATACGCAGTATTTT.

This clone occurred a few times. The DNA for the CDR3 is TGTGCCAGCAGCGCAGCGGGAGACATGGACAATGAGCAGTTCTTC. Its translation is CASSAAGDMDNEQFF. This rearrangement joins TRBV28 to TRBJ2-1, with 8 positions matching TRBD2. CDR3 size: 15 residues. Germline CDR1 is MDHEN and CDR2 is SYDVKM. V lost 6 bases, J lost 5 bases, and 9 bases stayed unmatched.

The chain has TRBV7-6 and TRBJ2-5; D call uncertain. V lost 1 base, J lost 2 bases, and 8 bases lay in between. CDR3 length: 14 amino acids. Germline CDR1 SGHVS, CDR2 FNYEAQ. DNA of the CDR3: TGTGCCAGCAGCTTAGGGCCCTTACAAGAGACCCAGTACTTC. Translated: CASSLGPLQETQYF.

The gene calls are TRBV2 and TRBJ1-1, with D uncertain. The CDR3 contains 11 residues. From germline, CDR1 is SNHLY and CDR2 FYNNEI. Between the trimmed V and J ends, which lost 7 bases and 0 bases, there was a span of 3 bases. The CDR3 coding sequence is TGTGCCAGCATAATGAACACTGAAGCTTTCTTT. Translation: CASIMNTEAFF.

This clone was detected many times. The rearrangement joins TRBV6-5 to TRBJ1-5, with D hard to call. Germline assignment: CDR1 MNHEY and CDR2 SVGAGI. The V and J ends lost 6 bases and 9 bases respectively, with 12 bases between them. This CDR3 comprises 12 residues. The CDR3 protein is CASSEPGRPQHF. DNA of the CDR3: TGTGCCAGCAGCGAGCCAGGCCGGCCCCAGCATTTT.

V gene TRBV30 combines with J gene TRBJ2-1, with a possible D match to TRBD1 (6 bases). CDR1 and CDR2 (germline): GTSNPN, SVGIG (reference sequence). This CDR3 is built from 12 residues. V lost 5 bases, J lost 12 bases, and 17 bases lay in between. The CDR3 DNA reads as TGTGCCTGGCGGGACACCCACCCGGGGCAGTTCTTC. Residues: CAWRDTHPGQFF. Using reference TRBV30 and TRBJ2-1 for the parts outside the CDR3, the full variable domain is SQTIHQWPATLVQPVGSPLSLECTVEGTSNPNLYWYRQAAGRGLQLLFYSVGIGQISSEVPQNLSASRPQDRQFILSSKKLLLSDSGFYLCAWRDTHPGQFFGPGTRLTVL.

This rearrangement joins TRBV5-1 to TRBJ2-5; D is perhaps TRBD2 (6 bases). This CDR3 contains 16 residues. The V and J ends lost 2 bases and 4 bases respectively, with 18 bases between them. The V gene's germline CDR1 is SGHRS and CDR2 YFSETQ. The CDR3 spells CASSLAALEAGETQYF. As DNA, the CDR3 is TGCGCCAGCAGCTTAGCGGCTCTCGAAGCGGGAGAGACCCAGTACTTC.

The V and J genes are TRBV6-5 and TRBJ1-2, with D uncertain. CDR3 length: 13 residues. Germline assignment: CDR1 MNHEY and CDR2 SVGAGI. With 2 bases removed from V and 4 bases from J, the gap between germline ends came to 8 bases. The CDR3 sequence: CASSYRVSYGYTF. The CDR3 coding sequence is TGTGCCAGCAGTTACCGGGTCAGCTATGGCTACACCTTC.